The clone carrying this T cell receptor (beta chain) has a single count. Sequencing used immunoSEQ multiplex PCR; TCRdb keeps in-frame clones, though not all of them. The repertoire consists of 150,000 or so clones, with about 94% occurring once and the leading ten covering more than 2%. The record originates from a study of control samples from healthy donors and cancer patients. Per the germline V gene, CDR1 is MNHEY and CDR2 is SMNVEV (reference sequence). The J segment lost 5 bases and the V segment lost 5 bases, leaving 4 bases of the junction unmatched. The CDR3 spans 13 residues. The sequence came from a man aged 45-65 years in good health. The sample comprised blood. J is TRBJ2-5 and V is TRBV27, with 8 bases fitting TRBD1. CDR3 in DNA: TGTGCCAGCAGTAGCAGGGGGCGGGAGACCCAGTACTTC. It translates to CASSSRGRETQYF.